This TCR beta chain was captured by sequencing in a study of blood T cell repertoires in COVID-19. Study summary: PBMCs, B-cell-depleted T cells, or T cells were the source of the cDNA or gDNA that made up the material.

The data were produced by immunoSEQ multiplex PCR, yet TCRdb's version contains in-frame clones alone and is incomplete. The repertoire holds under 150,000 clones, roughly 91% seen once, with roughly 18% in the top ten. Source material: peripheral blood. The sequence derives from a man aged 50-60 years with active or convalescent COVID-19.

In DNA, the CDR3 is TGTGCCAGCAGAGAACAACTAGCCCCATACTCCTACGAGCAGTACTTC. It specifies CASREQLAPYSYEQYF. The chain combines TRBV7-2 with TRBJ2-7, with a possible D match to TRBD2 (6 bases). From germline, CDR1 is SGHTA and CDR2 FQGNSA. This CDR3 is built from 16 residues. Trimming cost V 6 bases and J 0 bases, with 18 bases left between them.